A single sample gave rise to the 26 T cell receptor beta chains below, sequenced in a study of T cells after posttransplantation cyclophosphamide. Busulfan-fludarabine conditioning, marrow transplant, and cyclophosphamide on days +3 and +4 were administered. This table comes from immunoSEQ multiplex PCR, and its TCRdb copy is limited to in-frame clones, with some not included. The table lists 7,000 to 9,000 clones, no singletons, with about 10% in the top ten. The specimen comprised PBMCs, sampled after allogeneic stem cell transplant with posttransplant cyclophosphamide. All receptors derive from a female patient aged 45 to 65 who received an allogeneic stem cell transplant from a related donor, was CMV-positive, and had no GVHD. Some T cells may arise from the graft donor.

This clone was counted at least ten times. CDR3 coding DNA: TGTGCCAGTAGTATACGCGGGAGGGCCGGAGAGACCCAGTACTTC. As protein: CASSIRGRAGETQYF. The chain couples TRBV19 to TRBJ2-5; 9 bases are shared with TRBD2. This CDR3 comprises 15 residues. Trimming at V came to 2 bases and at J to 4 bases, leaving 5 bases not matched to a gene. Germline V gene sequence: CDR1 LNHDA, CDR2 SQIVND (reference sequence).

This clone was seen repeatedly, ten times or more. This chain connects TRBV28 to TRBJ1-2; D may be TRBD1 (6 bases). The germline V gene encodes CDR1 MDHEN and CDR2 SYDVKM. V was cut by 10 bases and J by 2 bases, with 26 bases left in between. The CDR3 has 17 residues. The CDR3 nucleotides read TGTGCCATCCCAGGGGCGGGACATGCCAGTTCCAACTATGGCTACACCTTC. Protein sequence: CAIPGAGHASSNYGYTF.

The V call is TRBV19, the J call TRBJ2-4, with 9 positions matching TRBD2. CDR1 and CDR2 from the germline V gene are LNHDA and SQIVND (reference sequence). J gave up 7 bases and V 7 bases, and 11 bases lay outside the gene matches. The length of the CDR3 is 15 residues. The CDR3 DNA reads TGTGCCAGTAATGGAGCGGGAGGAGATGGTAACATTCAGTACTTC. Its translation: CASNGAGGDGNIQYF.

This clone was recorded at least ten times. V is TRBV7-8 and J is TRBJ2-7; 8 bases align to TRBD1. V trimming: 3 bases; J trimming: 6 bases; junction bases outside the gene matches: 10. Germline CDR1 and CDR2: SGHVS and FQNEAQ. The CDR3 spans 15 residues. The CDR3 loop is CASSLATGVRSEQYF. DNA of the CDR3: TGTGCCAGCAGCTTGGCGACAGGGGTTAGAAGCGAGCAGTACTTC. Together with reference TRBV7-8 and TRBJ2-7, the CDR3 gives the full variable domain: GAGVSQSPRYKVAKRGQDVALRCDPISGHVSLFWYQQALGQGPEFLTYFQNEAQLDKSGLPSDRFFAERPEGSVSTLKIQRTQQEDSAVYLCASSLATGVRSEQYFGPGTRLTVT.

This clone counts as medium-sized (0.01 to 0.1%). The chain recombines TRBV7-2 with TRBJ2-7, with D possibly being TRBD1 (5 bases). Per the germline V gene, CDR1 is SGHTA and CDR2 is FQGNSA. The CDR3 length is 12 residues. Trimming cost V 3 bases and J 4 bases, with 7 bases left between them. CDR3 nucleotide sequence: TGTGCCAGCAGCTTTCAGGGATACGAGCAGTACTTC. It specifies CASSFQGYEQYF.

This clone was counted at least ten times. V is TRBV5-1 and J is TRBJ1-5; D may be TRBD1 (5 bases). From germline, CDR1 is SGHRS and CDR2 YFSETQ. CDR3 length: 17 amino acids. Trimming took off 5 bases at V and 7 bases at J, with 25 bases between the two ends. Written as DNA, the CDR3 is TGCGCCAGCAGACCCGGGGGTGGGGACCTGAGGGGACAGCCCCAGCATTTT. It translates to CASRPGGGDLRGQPQHF.

Many counts were recorded for this clone. This sequence joins TRBV6-6 and TRBJ1-3, with TRBD1 identical over 8 bases. Germline CDR1 and CDR2: MNHNY and SVGAGI (reference sequence). The ends lost 4 bases at V and 0 bases at J; junction bases unmatched: 5. CDR3 size: 16 residues. Here the CDR3 DNA reads TGTGCCAGCAGTTCCCCGGACAGGGCCTCTGGAAACACCATATATTTT. This translates into CASSSPDRASGNTIYF.

Many counts were recorded for this clone. J is TRBJ1-3 and V is TRBV5-1, with TRBD1 matching 8 bases. The CDR3 totals 17 residues. The junction had 9 bases not matched to a gene; V was cut back by 3 bases and J by 1 base. Germline V lookup: CDR1 SGHRS, CDR2 YFSETQ. CDR3 in amino acids: CASSSQQGGASGNTIYF. CDR3 nucleotides: TGCGCCAGCAGCTCCCAACAGGGGGGGGCATCTGGAAACACCATATATTTT.

This clone was detected ten times or more. This chain connects TRBV4-3 to TRBJ1-1, with D unresolved. V lost 0 bases, J lost 4 bases, and 6 bases lay in between. The CDR3 consists of 13 residues. The germline V gene encodes CDR1 LGHNA and CDR2 YSLEER. CDR3 sequence reads: CASSQDHSTEAFF. In DNA, the CDR3 is TGCGCCAGCAGCCAAGATCACTCCACTGAAGCTTTCTTT.

This clone was detected ten times or more. The chain combines TRBV4-2 with TRBJ2-6; D gene uncertain. The CDR3 loop spans 16 amino acids. Trimming stripped 2 bases from V and 0 bases from J, with 8 bases between. Germline CDR1 is LGHNA and CDR2 is YNFKEQ. CDR3 loop: CASSQSRSSGANVLTF. CDR3 coding DNA: TGTGCCAGCAGCCAAAGTAGAAGCTCTGGGGCCAACGTCCTGACTTTC.

In this sample, this clone turned up many times. This sequence joins TRBV6-2 or TRBV6-3 and TRBJ1-5, with D tentatively TRBD1 (5 bases). The germline V gene has CDR1 MNHEY and CDR2 SVGEGT. Trimming took off 0 bases at V and 6 bases at J, with 9 bases between the two ends. This CDR3 has 14 residues. The CDR3 DNA reads TGTGCCAGCAGTTACTCGATAGGGGTTCAGCCCCAGCATTTT. This gives the protein CASSYSIGVQPQHF.

This clone is classed as medium-sized. The chain links TRBV2 to TRBJ2-1; 12 bases agree with TRBD2. The CDR3 has 17 residues. The junction had 8 bases not matched to a gene; V was cut back by 5 bases and J by 3 bases. CDR1 is SNHLY, CDR2 FYNNEI, per germline. CDR3 sequence: CASSKRTSGIDYNEQFF. In nucleotides, the CDR3 is TGTGCCAGCAGTAAACGGACTAGCGGGATAGACTACAATGAGCAGTTCTTC.

Within the sample, this clone is medium-sized. V is TRBV19 and J is TRBJ2-1, with 7 bases that match TRBD2. This CDR3 has 15 amino acids. CDR1 and CDR2 from the germline V gene are LNHDA and SQIVND (reference sequence). V was pared by 5 bases and J by 0 bases, with 4 bases of the junction left unmatched. CDR3 in amino acids: CASSATSDSYNEQFF. The DNA for the CDR3 is TGTGCCAGTAGTGCCACTAGCGACTCCTACAATGAGCAGTTCTTC.

This clone was found many times. This chain links TRBV12-3 or TRBV12-4 with TRBJ1-5, with TRBD1 identical over 7 bases. V shed 6 bases, J shed 2 bases, and the junction held 4 bases outside the gene matches. The CDR3 is 14 residues long. CDR3 in DNA: TGTGCCAGCAGCCGGACAGGAGGCAATCAGCCCCAGCATTTT. Translated, it gives CASSRTGGNQPQHF.

This clone was seen at least ten times. This sequence joins TRBV5-1 and TRBJ1-5; D is uncertain. The V end was cut by 0 bases, the J end by 5 bases, with 9 bases between. Germline V gene lookup returns CDR1 SGHRS and CDR2 YFSETQ. The CDR3 covers 14 residues. This chain's CDR3 is CASSLEAGDQPQHF. The CDR3 DNA follows: TGCGCCAGCAGCTTGGAGGCAGGAGATCAGCCCCAGCATTTT. Together with reference TRBV5-1 and TRBJ1-5, the CDR3 gives the full variable domain: KAGVTQTPRYLIKTRGQQVTLSCSPISGHRSVSWYQQTPGQGLQFLFEYFSETQRNKGNFPGRFSGRQFSNSRSEMNVSTLELGDSALYLCASSLEAGDQPQHFGDGTRLSIL.

This clone is classed as medium-sized. One junction end disagrees with the germline gene, perhaps due to a read error. V and J are TRBV6-2 or TRBV6-3 and TRBJ1-3, with TRBD1 as a possible D gene (6 bases). This CDR3 contains 14 residues. Germline CDR1 MNHEY, CDR2 SVGEGT. The CDR3 loop reads CASISLGLGTIPDF. DNA of the CDR3: TGTGCCAGCATTTCACTTGGTCTCGGGACAATACCCGATTTT.

This clone was detected many times. This chain joins TRBV19 and TRBJ2-5; D perhaps matches TRBD2 (5 bases). Germline values: CDR1 LNHDA, CDR2 SQIVND (reference sequence). Trimming shortened V by 7 bases and J by 5 bases, and 20 bases separated the two germline ends. This CDR3 contains 15 residues. The chain's CDR3 is CASKSSGEPRETQYF. The CDR3 DNA reads TGTGCCAGTAAATCGAGCGGCGAGCCGAGGGAGACCCAGTACTTC.

This clone appeared many times. The rearrangement uses TRBV30 and TRBJ1-2, with D hard to call. There are 12 residues in the CDR3. Trimming removed 0 bases at V and 3 bases at J, with 5 bases between. The V gene's germline CDR1 is GTSNPN and CDR2 SVGIG (reference sequence). CDR3 region: CAWSVHHYGYTF. The CDR3 region has the DNA TGTGCCTGGAGTGTACACCACTATGGCTACACCTTC.

Many counts were recorded for this clone. This chain connects TRBV6-2 or TRBV6-3 to TRBJ1-4, with D possibly TRBD1 on 5 matching bases. Trimming removed 5 bases at V and 7 bases at J, with 17 bases between. The CDR3 is 15 amino acids. Germline assignment: CDR1 MNHEY and CDR2 SVGEGT. This CDR3 is CASSGFGGWAEKLFF. CDR3 DNA: TGTGCCAGCAGTGGATTTGGGGGGTGGGCTGAAAAACTGTTTTTT.

The table lists this clone with many counts. The genes are TRBV7-3 and TRBJ2-1, with TRBD1 matching 9 bases. This CDR3 spans 15 amino acids. J lost 3 bases, V lost 5 bases, and 5 bases had no gene match. Germline V lookup: CDR1 SGHTA, CDR2 FQGTGA. CDR3 nucleotides: TGTGCCAGCAGCCCCCGGGACAGGGTCTACAATGAGCAGTTCTTC. It codes for CASSPRDRVYNEQFF.

This clone was recorded many times. The chain links TRBV29-1 to TRBJ1-1; 11 nucleotides align to TRBD1. V gave up 3 bases and J gave up 5 bases; unmatched junction bases: 5. This CDR3 spans 14 amino acids. Looked up from germline, CDR1 is SQVTM and CDR2 is ANQGSEA. DNA of the CDR3: TGCAGCGTTGACCAGGGACAGGGGGAAACTGAAGCTTTCTTT. Protein sequence: CSVDQGQGETEAFF.

This clone came up many times. V is TRBV6-5 and J is TRBJ1-1; D gene uncertain. The CDR3 covers 14 residues. The germline V and J ends were trimmed by 6 bases and 10 bases, with 21 bases remaining between them. From germline, CDR1 is MNHEY and CDR2 SVGAGI. The CDR3 sequence: CASSLALSTRRAFF. The CDR3, as DNA: TGTGCCAGCAGCCTTGCCCTATCGACACGAAGAGCTTTCTTT.

This clone was recorded many times. The rearrangement links TRBV13 to TRBJ1-1; D possibly corresponds to TRBD1 (6 bases). Trimming took 5 bases from V and 4 from J, leaving 11 bases between them. The CDR3 runs to 13 residues. Germline CDR1 reads PRHDT; CDR2 reads FYEKMQ (reference sequence). The CDR3 region has the DNA TGTGCCAGCAGCCAACAAGGGGGCACTGAAGCTTTCTTT. It codes for CASSQQGGTEAFF.

This clone was observed many times. V and J are TRBV29-1 and TRBJ2-2, with D hard to call. This CDR3 contains 13 residues. CDR1 is SQVTM and CDR2 is ANQGSEA in the germline V gene. V lost 4 bases and J 2 bases, leaving 8 bases between the germline ends. CDR3 in amino acids: CSVAVHNTGELFF. The CDR3 DNA sequence: TGCAGCGTTGCTGTACACAACACCGGGGAGCTGTTTTTT.

This clone was counted many times. The chain couples TRBV7-7 to TRBJ2-2; a possible D gene is TRBD2 (5 bases). Per germline, CDR1 SSHAT and CDR2 FNYEAQ (reference sequence). Trimming left V 5 bases short and J 4 bases short, with 14 bases between. CDR3 length equals 15 residues. CDR3 sequence reads: CASSPTRSGTGELFF. The CDR3 coding sequence is TGTGCCAGCAGCCCCACTAGGAGCGGCACCGGGGAGCTGTTTTTT.

This clone showed up many times. The chain combines TRBV12-5 with TRBJ2-3; 7 nucleotides align to TRBD1. Germline CDR1 is LGHNT and CDR2 is FRNRAP. The CDR3 totals 16 residues. The V gene end was trimmed by 3 bases and the J gene end by 1 base; junction bases not matched to a gene: 7. CDR3 protein: CASGLRGTARTDTQYF. DNA for the CDR3: TGTGCTAGTGGTTTAAGGGGGACAGCCCGCACAGATACGCAGTATTTT.